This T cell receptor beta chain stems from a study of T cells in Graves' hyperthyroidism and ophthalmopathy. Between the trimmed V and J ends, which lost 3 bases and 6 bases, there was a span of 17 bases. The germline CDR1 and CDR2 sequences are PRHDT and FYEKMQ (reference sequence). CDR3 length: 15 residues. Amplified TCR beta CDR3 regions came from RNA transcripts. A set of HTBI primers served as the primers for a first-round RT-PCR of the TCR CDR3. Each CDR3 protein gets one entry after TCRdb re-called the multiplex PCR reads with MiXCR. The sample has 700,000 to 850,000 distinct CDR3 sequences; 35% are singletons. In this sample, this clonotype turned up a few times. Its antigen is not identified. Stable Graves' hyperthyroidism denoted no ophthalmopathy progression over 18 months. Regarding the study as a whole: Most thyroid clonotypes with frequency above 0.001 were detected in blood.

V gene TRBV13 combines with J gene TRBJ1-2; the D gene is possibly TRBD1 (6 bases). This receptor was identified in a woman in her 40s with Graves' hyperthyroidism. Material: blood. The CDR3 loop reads CASSFGTQGNDGYTF. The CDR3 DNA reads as TGTGCCAGCAGCTTTGGGACTCAGGGGAATGATGGCTACACCTTC.